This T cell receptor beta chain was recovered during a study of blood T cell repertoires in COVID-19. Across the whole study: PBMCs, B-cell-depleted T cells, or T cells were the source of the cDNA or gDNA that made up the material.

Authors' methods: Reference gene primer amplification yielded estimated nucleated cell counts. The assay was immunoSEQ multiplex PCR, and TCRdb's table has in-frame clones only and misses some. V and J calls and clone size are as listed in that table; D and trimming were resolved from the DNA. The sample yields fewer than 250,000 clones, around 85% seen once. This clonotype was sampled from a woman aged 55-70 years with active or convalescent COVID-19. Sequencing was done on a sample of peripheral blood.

The CDR3 nucleotides read TGCGCCAGCAGCCAACCGGACAGGGCAACTAATGAAAAACTGTTTTTT. Residues: CASSQPDRATNEKLFF. This sequence joins TRBV4-1 and TRBJ1-4; the match to TRBD1 covers 8 bases. The length of the CDR3 is 16 residues. CDR1 and CDR2 (germline): MGHRA, YSYEKL. V lost 2 bases, J lost 0 bases, and 2 bases stayed unmatched.